These 9 T cell receptor beta chains share one sample of origin, sequenced in a study of tumor-infiltrating lymphocytes in oesophageal squamous cell carcinoma. TCRdb analysed the PCR reads with MiXCR anew, one entry per CDR3 protein. This table has some 12,000 distinct CDR3 sequences, around 53% appearing once. Source material: esophageal tumor tissue. These TCRs come from a female donor with esophageal squamous cell carcinoma.

This clonotype was observed a handful of times. CDR3 sequence (DNA): TGTGCCAGCAGCCCCAACCAAGCCGTCCCATACAATGAGCAGTTCTTC. Protein product: CASSPNQAVPYNEQFF. V gene TRBV7-3 combines with J gene TRBJ2-7; D ambiguous. TRBJ2-1 matches the DNA end more closely, so the J call is doubtful. The CDR3 contains 16 residues. The V gene's germline CDR1 is SGHTA and CDR2 FQGTGA.

V is TRBV7-2 and J is TRBJ2-1; D is undetermined. The CDR3 spans 16 residues. V shed 5 bases and J shed 4 bases, with 18 bases lying between them. Germline-derived CDR1 and CDR2 are SGHTA and FQGNSA. CDR3 in DNA: TGTGCCAGCAGCCAGGTTTGGAGCTCACGGTACAATGAGCAGTTCTTC. This encodes CASSQVWSSRYNEQFF.

This chain connects TRBV6-6 to TRBJ1-1; perhaps TRBD1 as D (5 bases). V lost 0 bases and J 9 bases, leaving 11 bases between the germline ends. Germline V gene data show CDR1 as MNHNY and CDR2 as SVGAGI (reference sequence). The CDR3 sequence is 13 residues long. The CDR3 DNA follows: TGTGCCAGCAGTTACTCGATTGCGGACAAAGCTTTCTTT. Its translation is CASSYSIADKAFF.

This chain uses TRBV12-3 or TRBV12-4 with TRBJ1-3, with 10 nucleotides matching TRBD1. CDR3 size: 22 residues. V was clipped by 1 base and J by 0 bases; unmatched bases: 18. The CDR3, as DNA: TGTGCCAGCAGTTTAGACCGGGACAGGGGACGTGGTCTTTCAATCTCTGGAAACACCATATATTTT. This encodes CASSLDRDRGRGLSISGNTIYF.

This clonotype was picked up one time. This sequence joins TRBV7-2 and TRBJ2-3; perhaps TRBD2 as D (5 bases). The ends were cut back, 5 bases at V and 1 base at J, with 16 bases in the middle. This CDR3 is 16 amino acids long. Germline CDR1 SGHTA, CDR2 FQGNSA. In DNA form, the CDR3 reads TGTGCCAGCAGCCAATCGCCGGGAAGTGGCACAGATACGCAGTATTTT. Residues: CASSQSPGSGTDTQYF.

This sequence joins TRBV7-4 and TRBJ2-3; D might be TRBD2 (5 bases). With 1 base removed from V and 0 bases from J, the gap between germline ends came to 11 bases. Germline lookup yields CDR1 SGHVT and CDR2 SQSDAQ. CDR3 length: 16 residues. CDR3 residues: CASSLVGGPSTDTQYF. CDR3 bases: TGTGCCAGCAGCTTAGTCGGCGGGCCTAGCACAGATACGCAGTATTTT. Drawing the rest from reference TRBV7-4 and TRBJ2-3, the complete variable domain is GAGVSQSPRYKVAKRGRDVALRCDSISGHVTLYWYRQTLGQGSEVLTYSQSDAQRDKSGRPSGRFSAERPERSVSTLKIQRTEQGDSAVYLCASSLVGGPSTDTQYFGPGTRLTVL.

This clonotype was counted a few times. The V call is TRBV7-8, the J call TRBJ2-6; 14 bases map to TRBD2. The CDR3 sequence is 17 residues long. Germline CDR1 reads SGHVS; CDR2 reads FQNEAQ. The V segment lost 3 bases and the J segment 2 bases; nucleotides outside the gene matches: 0. The CDR3 spells CASSLGLAGAGANVLTF. In DNA form, the CDR3 reads TGTGCCAGCAGCTTGGGACTAGCGGGAGCTGGGGCCAACGTCCTGACTTTC.

The chain uses TRBV6-6 and TRBJ2-2; no definite D call. The CDR3 loop spans 14 amino acids. CDR1 MNHNY and CDR2 SVGAGI come from the germline V gene (reference sequence). V lost 0 bases to trimming and J lost 8 bases, with 10 bases between them. CDR3 residues: CASSYSSTFGELFF. In DNA, the CDR3 is TGTGCCAGCAGTTACTCGTCGACCTTTGGGGAGCTGTTTTTT.

In this sample, this clonotype turned up once. The junction and the germline gene differ at one end; a read error may be behind it. The chain joins TRBV7-2 to TRBJ2-3; D perhaps matches TRBD1 (6 bases). Germline V gives CDR1 SGHTA, CDR2 FQGNSA. The CDR3 extends over 14 amino acids. The CDR3 region is CASSLRTDNSPLHF. In DNA, the CDR3 is TGTGCCAGCAGCTTAAGGACAGACAATTCACCCCTCCACTTC.